Below are 30 T cell receptor beta chains sequenced from a single sample in a study of T cells in Graves' hyperthyroidism and ophthalmopathy. The CDR3 regions of TCR beta were amplified from RNA transcripts. HTBI primers were used for first-round RT-PCR of the TCR CDR3. MiXCR, run by TCRdb on the multiplex PCR reads, gives a single entry per CDR3 protein. The table includes roughly 200,000 distinct CDR3 sequences, 17% detected once. The sample consisted of blood. All receptors come from a woman aged 50 to 60 with Graves' hyperthyroidism.

In this sample, this clonotype turned up many times. The J gene is TRBJ2-1, the V gene TRBV20-1, with unresolved D. Germline V gene data show CDR1 as DFQATT and CDR2 as SNEGSKA (reference sequence). Trimming cost V 3 bases and J 6 bases, with 12 bases left between them. The CDR3 is made up of 13 amino acids. CDR3: CSASLALGNEQFF. CDR3 nucleotides: TGCAGTGCTAGCTTAGCCTTGGGCAATGAGCAGTTCTTC.

In its sample, this clonotype was seen many times. The chain uses TRBV6-1 and TRBJ2-2, with 10 bases aligning to TRBD1. The junction had 13 bases not matched to a gene; V was cut back by 5 bases and J by 4 bases. The CDR3 has 18 amino acids. The V gene's germline CDR1 is MNHNS and CDR2 SASEGT. The CDR3 is CASSNLLPGQGSTGELFF. The CDR3 coding sequence is TGTGCCAGCAGTAACCTGCTCCCGGGACAGGGGAGCACCGGGGAGCTGTTTTTT.

This clonotype occurred many times. The CDR3 loop is CASSGGTGLGELFF. The CDR3 bases are TGTGCCAGCAGCGGGGGGACAGGTCTCGGGGAGCTGTTTTTT. The V gene is TRBV7-3, the J gene TRBJ2-2, with 8 bases lining up with TRBD1. V shed 5 bases, J shed 7 bases, and the junction held 6 bases outside the gene matches. The CDR3 runs to 14 residues. Germline V gene data show CDR1 as SGHTA and CDR2 as FQGTGA.

This clonotype was observed at least ten times. CDR3 bases: TGCAGTGCCCCTCAACCTTTCCGGAACACTGAAGCTTTCTTT. Translating it yields CSAPQPFRNTEAFF. This chain uses TRBV20-1 with TRBJ1-1; no firm D call. V was pared by 6 bases and J by 1 base, with 15 bases between. The CDR3 runs 14 residues. CDR1 is DFQATT, CDR2 SNEGSKA, per germline (reference sequence).

Of note for this clonotype: Being one base from a much bigger clone, this may be a read error. The chain joins TRBV7-3 to TRBJ2-7; 9 bases match TRBD1. Per germline, CDR1 SGHTA and CDR2 FQGTGA. The length of the CDR3 is 15 residues. CDR3 amino acids: CASSPGGTGFHEQHF. Written as DNA, the CDR3 is TGTGCCAGCAGCCCGGGTGGGACAGGGTTCCACGAGCAGCACTTC. The whole variable domain, filled in from reference TRBV7-3 and TRBJ2-7, reads GAGVSQTPSNKVTEKGKYVELRCDPISGHTALYWYRQSLGQGPEFLIYFQGTGAADDSGLPNDRFFAVRPEGSVSTLKIQRTERGDSAVYLCASSPGGTGFHEQHFGPGTRLTVT.

The table lists this clonotype with many counts. The chain is built from TRBV6-1 and TRBJ1-1; D might be TRBD1 (5 bases). Trimming left V 6 bases short and J 4 bases short, with 12 bases between. CDR1 MNHNS and CDR2 SASEGT come from the germline V gene. This CDR3 has 13 residues. CDR3 sequence reads: CASSPLRGTEAFF. Written as DNA, the CDR3 is TGTGCCAGCAGCCCCCTGAGGGGCACTGAAGCTTTCTTT.

This clonotype was seen a few times. This rearrangement joins TRBV7-6 to TRBJ2-7, with D unclear. Germline V gene data show CDR1 as SGHVS and CDR2 as FNYEAQ. The CDR3 extends over 15 amino acids. V lost 1 base, J lost 1 base, and 11 bases lay in between. In DNA, the CDR3 is TGTGCCAGCAGCTTAGACTGGAGAATTTCCTACGAGCAGTACTTC. Protein: CASSLDWRISYEQYF.

This clonotype has more than one count but fewer than ten. Written as DNA, the CDR3 is TGTGCCAGCAGTGAATCGACAGGGGTCCCTTTGGATGAGCAGTTCTTC. This encodes CASSESTGVPLDEQFF. V is TRBV25-1 and J is TRBJ2-1; TRBD1 matches 8 bases. The ends lost 1 base at V and 8 bases at J; junction bases unmatched: 10. The V gene's germline CDR1 is MGHDK and CDR2 SYGVNS. CDR3 length equals 16 residues.

V is TRBV6-1 and J is TRBJ2-1; TRBD2 agrees at 11 bases. The CDR3 contains 19 residues. J lost 0 bases, V lost 6 bases, and 13 bases had no gene match. From germline, CDR1 is MNHNS and CDR2 SASEGT. The CDR3 nucleotides read TGTGCCAGCAGATCCAAGACTAGCGGGACTACGAGCTCCTACAATGAGCAGTTCTTC. Translating it yields CASRSKTSGTTSSYNEQFF.

The V and J genes are TRBV11-1 and TRBJ2-7, with D unresolved. Germline assignment: CDR1 SGHAT and CDR2 FQDESV (reference sequence). V lost 3 bases and J 6 bases, leaving 6 bases between the germline ends. The CDR3 covers 11 residues. Written as DNA, the CDR3 is TGTGCCAGCAGCTTGGGTTCCGAGCAGTACTTC. Translation gives CASSLGSEQYF.

V is TRBV5-6 and J is TRBJ1-2, with TRBD1 matching 9 bases. The germline CDR1 and CDR2 sequences are SGHDT and YYEEEE. The CDR3 has 16 amino acids. After removal of 4 bases from V and 1 base from J, the junction contained 8 bases not matched to a gene. The CDR3 loop reads CASSPDRGNLNYGYTF. The CDR3 nucleotides are TGTGCCAGCAGCCCGGACAGGGGAAATCTTAACTATGGCTACACCTTC.

In this sample, this clonotype turned up many times. This rearrangement joins TRBV2 to TRBJ2-2, with D possibly matching TRBD1 (6 bases). Between the trimmed V and J ends, which lost 5 bases and 5 bases, there was a span of 12 bases. The germline V gene encodes CDR1 SNHLY and CDR2 FYNNEI. The CDR3 spans 14 residues. CDR3 sequence: CASSKTGRTGELFF. The CDR3 DNA reads as TGTGCCAGCAGTAAAACAGGGCGGACCGGGGAGCTGTTTTTT.

The chain uses TRBV4-1 and TRBJ2-1, with 12 bases identical to TRBD2. CDR1 and CDR2 (germline): MGHRA, YSYEKL. The CDR3 is 16 amino acids. The V gene end was trimmed by 4 bases and the J gene end by 7 bases; junction bases not matched to a gene: 8. The CDR3 reads CASSPLAGGFFNEQFF. The CDR3 DNA reads as TGCGCCAGCAGCCCCCTAGCGGGAGGGTTTTTTAATGAGCAGTTCTTC.

The chain combines TRBV9 with TRBJ2-7; 7 nucleotides line up with TRBD2. The germline V gene has CDR1 SGDLS and CDR2 YYNGEE. This CDR3 contains 15 residues. V was clipped by 0 bases and J by 6 bases; unmatched bases: 9. CDR3 amino acids: CASSVGGGKGGEQYF. The CDR3 region has the DNA TGTGCCAGCAGCGTAGGGGGAGGGAAGGGTGGCGAGCAGTACTTC.

The rearrangement links TRBV7-8 to TRBJ1-1; 8 nucleotides line up with TRBD1. Germline V gives CDR1 SGHVS, CDR2 FQNEAQ. The CDR3 has 15 amino acids. Losses at the gene ends were 5 bases for V and 3 bases for J; bases not matched to a gene: 8. The CDR3 DNA reads TGTGCCAGCAGCCCCGTGACAGGGGCCGACACTGAAGCTTTCTTT. This codes for CASSPVTGADTEAFF. Together with reference TRBV7-8 and TRBJ1-1, the CDR3 gives the full variable domain: GAGVSQSPRYKVAKRGQDVALRCDPISGHVSLFWYQQALGQGPEFLTYFQNEAQLDKSGLPSDRFFAERPEGSVSTLKIQRTQQEDSAVYLCASSPVTGADTEAFFGQGTRLTVV.

This clonotype has a count of ten or more. The chain has TRBV20-1 and TRBJ2-1; 9 positions match TRBD1. Germline V gives CDR1 DFQATT, CDR2 SNEGSKA (reference sequence). Trimming removed 5 bases from V and 8 bases from J; junction bases left unmatched: 13. This CDR3 contains 15 residues. CDR3 coding DNA: TGCAGTGCTTTACATCCGGGACAGGGAGGCTATGAGCAGTTCTTC. Its protein is CSALHPGQGGYEQFF.

The chain combines TRBV11-3 with TRBJ2-3; TRBD2 aligns across 11 bases. Germline trimming cut 2 bases from V and 3 bases from J; bases unmatched to any gene: 4. The CDR3 is 16 amino acids. CDR1 is SGHNT and CDR2 is YENEEA in the germline V gene. CDR3 sequence reads: CASSLPLAGGTDTQYF. In DNA form, the CDR3 reads TGTGCCAGCAGCTTACCCCTAGCGGGAGGAACAGATACGCAGTATTTT. The full variable domain, with the rest looked up from reference TRBV11-3 and TRBJ2-3, is EAGVVQSPRYKIIEKKQPVAFWCNPISGHNTLYWYLQNLGQGPELLIRYENEEAVDDSQLPKDRFSAERLKGVDSTLKIQPAELGDSAVYLCASSLPLAGGTDTQYFGPGTRLTVL.

This clonotype was counted a few times. This chain joins TRBV10-3 and TRBJ1-1, with a tentative D call TRBD1 (5 bases). This CDR3 has 17 residues. The V end lost 2 bases, the J end lost 4 bases, and 20 bases lay between the germline ends. Germline CDR1 reads ENHRY; CDR2 reads SYGVKD. CDR3 in amino acids: CAISEPLGLSRGTEAFF. For the CDR3, the DNA is TGTGCCATCAGTGAGCCATTGGGACTCTCTAGGGGCACTGAAGCTTTCTTT.

This clonotype was seen repeatedly, ten times or more. The chain carries TRBV20-1 and TRBJ2-5; 7 bases are a match to TRBD1. J lost 2 bases, V lost 6 bases, and 9 bases had no gene match. Germline V lookup: CDR1 DFQATT, CDR2 SNEGSKA (reference sequence). CDR3 length: 14 residues. The CDR3 DNA reads TGCAGTGCCAGGACAGGAGCCCAACAAGAGACCCAGTACTTC. Protein product: CSARTGAQQETQYF.

The gene calls are TRBV5-1 and TRBJ1-1; tentative D call: TRBD1 (6 bases). V was cut by 5 bases and J by 4 bases, with 12 bases left in between. CDR1 and CDR2 (germline): SGHRS, YFSETQ. The CDR3 runs to 13 residues. The CDR3 DNA is TGCGCCAGCAGTTGGGGGCTGTCCACTGAAGCTTTCTTT. Translating it yields CASSWGLSTEAFF.

In this sample, this clonotype turned up many times. The chain is built from TRBV18 and TRBJ2-3; TRBD2 agrees at 12 bases. The germline V gene has CDR1 KGHSH and CDR2 LQKENI. CDR3 length equals 15 residues. Losses at the gene ends were 5 bases for V and 7 bases for J; bases not matched to a gene: 7. CDR3 sequence: CASSETSGSSHTQYF. The CDR3 DNA is TGTGCCAGCTCAGAGACTAGCGGGAGTTCCCATACGCAGTATTTT.

This clonotype came up many times. The V gene is TRBV12-3 or TRBV12-4, the J gene TRBJ2-7; 9 bases agree with TRBD1. V was clipped by 6 bases and J by 4 bases; unmatched bases: 7. The CDR3 extends over 14 amino acids. In DNA form, the CDR3 reads TGTGCCAGCAGCACCGGGACAGGGACTTACGAGCAGTACTTC. Translating gives CASSTGTGTYEQYF.

This clonotype was seen ten or more times. The V call is TRBV29-1, the J call TRBJ1-1; tentative D call: TRBD1 (6 bases). V was trimmed by 7 bases and J by 4 bases, leaving 13 bases between them. This CDR3 region has 12 residues. The germline gives CDR1 SQVTM, CDR2 ANQGSEA. The CDR3 sequence is CSAGGGSTEAFF. The CDR3 nucleotides are TGCAGCGCAGGAGGGGGGAGCACTGAAGCTTTCTTT.

This clonotype was recorded many times. This chain connects TRBV24-1 to TRBJ2-3, with D unresolved. The CDR3 sequence is 16 residues long. Trimming left V 2 bases short and J 3 bases short, with 14 bases between. Germline CDR1 is KGHDR and CDR2 is SFDVKD. The CDR3 coding sequence is TGTGCCACCAGTGATTCTCGAGGCCTGGGGACAGATACGCAGTATTTT. This encodes CATSDSRGLGTDTQYF.

This clonotype was detected ten times or more. This sequence joins TRBV4-1 and TRBJ2-3; no reliable D call. V lost 1 base, J lost 0 bases, and 8 bases lay in between. This CDR3 has 15 residues. CDR1 and CDR2 (germline): MGHRA, YSYEKL. CDR3 loop: CASSQVGVSTDTQYF. The CDR3 DNA is TGCGCCAGCAGCCAAGTCGGAGTTAGCACAGATACGCAGTATTTT.

This clonotype was counted ten times or more. The V and J genes are TRBV28 and TRBJ2-7; tentatively, D is TRBD1 or TRBD2 (5 bases each). The CDR3 covers 15 residues. In germline, CDR1 is MDHEN, CDR2 SYDVKM. The V end lost 5 bases, the J end lost 0 bases, and 14 bases lay between the germline ends. CDR3 in DNA: TGTGCCAGCAGTCATACCGGGGCGATCTCCTACGAGCAGTACTTC. Its protein is CASSHTGAISYEQYF. Full variable domain (remainder filled in from reference TRBV28 and TRBJ2-7): DVKVTQSSRYLVKRTGEKVFLECVQDMDHENMFWYRQDPGLGLRLIYFSYDVKMKEKGDIPEGYSVSREKKERFSLILESASTNQTSMYLCASSHTGAISYEQYFGPGTRLTVT.

This clonotype was seen many times. The chain links TRBV5-1 to TRBJ2-7, with D possibly TRBD1 on 6 matching bases. CDR1 SGHRS and CDR2 YFSETQ come from the germline V gene. The germline V and J ends were trimmed by 2 bases and 5 bases, with 11 bases remaining between them. This CDR3 comprises 13 residues. The CDR3 protein is CASSFTGFNEQYF. The CDR3 coding sequence is TGCGCCAGCAGCTTTACAGGGTTCAACGAGCAGTACTTC.

This clonotype was detected many times. The chain carries TRBV9 and TRBJ2-1; TRBD1 might be the D (5 bases). Trimming removed 4 bases at V and 10 bases at J, with 15 bases between. Per germline, CDR1 SGDLS and CDR2 YYNGEE. The CDR3 contains 13 residues. CDR3 sequence: CASSPENRIEQFF. CDR3 nucleotides: TGTGCCAGCAGCCCCGAAAACAGGATCGAGCAGTTCTTC.

This clonotype was found many times. The chain couples TRBV28 to TRBJ2-7; D gene unclear. Germline V gene data show CDR1 as MDHEN and CDR2 as SYDVKM. The CDR3 is 14 amino acids. V was cut by 3 bases and J by 3 bases, with 12 bases left in between. In nucleotides, the CDR3 is TGTGCCAGCAGTTTGCAAGGTCGGTACTACGAGCAGTACTTC. Its translation is CASSLQGRYYEQYF.

This clonotype was seen a handful of times. The chain carries TRBV7-3 and TRBJ2-3; TRBD2 agrees at 9 bases. V lost 4 bases, J lost 2 bases, and 10 bases stayed unmatched. The germline CDR1 and CDR2 sequences are SGHTA and FQGTGA. The CDR3 length is 17 residues. Here the CDR3 reads CASSSIAGDIITDTQYF. In nucleotides, the CDR3 is TGTGCCAGCAGCTCGATAGCGGGGGACATAATCACAGATACGCAGTATTTT.